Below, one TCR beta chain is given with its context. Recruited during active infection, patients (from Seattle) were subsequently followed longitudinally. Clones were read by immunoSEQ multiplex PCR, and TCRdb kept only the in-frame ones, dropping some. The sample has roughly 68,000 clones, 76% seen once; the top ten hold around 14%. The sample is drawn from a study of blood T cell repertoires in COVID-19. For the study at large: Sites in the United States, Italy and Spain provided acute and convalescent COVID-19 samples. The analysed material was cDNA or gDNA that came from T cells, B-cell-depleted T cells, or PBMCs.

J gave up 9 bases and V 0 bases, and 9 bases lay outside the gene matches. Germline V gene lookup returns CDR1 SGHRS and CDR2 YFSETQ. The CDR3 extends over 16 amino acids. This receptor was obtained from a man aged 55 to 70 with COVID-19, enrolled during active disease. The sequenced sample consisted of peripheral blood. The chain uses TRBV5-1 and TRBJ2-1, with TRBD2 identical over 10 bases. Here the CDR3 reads CASSLGSSGSLGEQFF. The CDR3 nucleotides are TGCGCCAGCAGCTTGGGATCTAGCGGGAGCTTAGGTGAGCAGTTCTTC.